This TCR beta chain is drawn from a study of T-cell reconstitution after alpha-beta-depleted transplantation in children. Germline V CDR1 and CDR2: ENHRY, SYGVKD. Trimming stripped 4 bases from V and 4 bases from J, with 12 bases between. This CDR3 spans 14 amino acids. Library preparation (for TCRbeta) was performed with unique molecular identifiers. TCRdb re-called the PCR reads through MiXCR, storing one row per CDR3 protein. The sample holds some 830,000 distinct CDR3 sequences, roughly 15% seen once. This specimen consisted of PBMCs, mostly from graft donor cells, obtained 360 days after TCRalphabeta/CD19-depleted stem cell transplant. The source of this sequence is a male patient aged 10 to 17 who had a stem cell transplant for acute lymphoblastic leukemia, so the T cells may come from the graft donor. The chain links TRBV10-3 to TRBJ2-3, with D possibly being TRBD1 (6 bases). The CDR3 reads CAISGTGLADTQYF. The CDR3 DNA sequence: TGTGCCATCAGTGGAACAGGGCTGGCAGATACGCAGTATTTT.